Detailed here is one TCR beta chain. Its specificity is not known. The source of the sample is a study of human T cells and chemical hapten exposure. Study overall: The sensitizer, 2% DPC, was used on about 2 cm by about 2 cm of upper inner arm skin. Findings of the study overall: Donors in the study had alopecia, meaning their immune response may differ from healthy people's. Sensitizing to DPC left TCRs with a frequency above 1 in 1000 unaltered.

As for time point: patch test 1, 2 weeks after DPC sensitization. Treatment meaning: therapeutic diphenylcyclopropenone sensitization with weekly scalp DPC. V lost 4 bases and J lost 4, with 14 bases in between. This CDR3 is 14 amino acids long. Germline lookup yields CDR1 MNHEY and CDR2 SMNVEV (reference sequence). During construction of the library, unique molecular identifiers were attached to individual cDNA molecules for quantitative, reproducible TCR counting. MiXCR was run by TCRdb on the RACE reads, yielding one entry per CDR3 protein. The sample includes 370,000 or so distinct CDR3 sequences, around 5% of them seen just once.

Sequences were derived from whole blood, sampled in connection with sensitization to the hapten diphenylcyclopropenone (DPC). This chain joins TRBV27 and TRBJ2-7; D is perhaps TRBD2 (6 bases). The source of this sequence is a woman aged 45-65 years with alopecia areata. Some clones in this sample may be carry-over from other donors' samples. The CDR3: CASSSSGTGYEQYF. The CDR3 coding sequence is TGTGCCAGCAGTTCCTCCGGGACTGGTTACGAGCAGTACTTC.